Below, one T cell receptor (beta chain) is given with its context. The antigen is unknown. This sample stems from a study of T cell responses to AZD1222 COVID-19 vaccine. The repertoire was sequenced with immunoSEQ multiplex PCR; TCRdb's copy has only in-frame clones and lacks some. Among some 180,000 clones, approximately 95% were seen once, and the ten largest hold 1%. Study results and caveats: No repertoire was sampled before or during the peak T cell response, only after it. Variant regions that are unmutated are reportedly the target of nearly half of spike-specific TCRs.

V gave up 3 bases and J gave up 4 bases, with 7 bases separating them. Germline CDR1 reads MNHNS; CDR2 reads SASEGT. This CDR3 contains 13 residues. Sequencing used peripheral blood, obtained 28 days after the second dose of the MenACWY control vaccine. This rearrangement joins TRBV6-1 to TRBJ1-5; D is unclear. This receptor was identified in an adult who received the MenACWY meningococcal vaccine as a control. CDR3 loop: CASSEMPNQPQHF. DNA of the CDR3: TGTGCCAGCAGTGAGATGCCTAATCAGCCCCAGCATTTT.